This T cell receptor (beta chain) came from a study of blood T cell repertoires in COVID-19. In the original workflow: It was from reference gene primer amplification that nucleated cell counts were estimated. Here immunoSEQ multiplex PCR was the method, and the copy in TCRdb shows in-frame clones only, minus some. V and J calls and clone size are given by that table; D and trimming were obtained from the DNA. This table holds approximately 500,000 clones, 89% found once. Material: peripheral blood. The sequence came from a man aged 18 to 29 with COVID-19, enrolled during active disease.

In DNA, the CDR3 is TGTGCCAGCAGTTACTCGGGGAGTTCCTCAGTGGATGAGCAGTTCTTC. Amino acids: CASSYSGSSSVDEQFF. This rearrangement joins TRBV6-5 to TRBJ2-1, with D perhaps TRBD2 (5 bases). The germline V and J ends were trimmed by 0 bases and 8 bases, with 17 bases remaining between them. CDR1 MNHEY and CDR2 SVGAGI come from the germline V gene. CDR3 size: 16 residues.